These 13 T cell receptor beta chains came from one sample sequenced in a study of follicular helper T cells after annual influenza vaccination. Repertoires were generated with immunoSEQ multiplex PCR, while TCRdb's copy carries only in-frame clones and drops some. Counted here are about 14,000 clones, about 83% occurring once; the ten biggest clones make up more than 0.25%. Time point meaning: 2014-2015 season, pre-vaccination. The sequenced sample was CXCR5- memory CD4+ T cells sorted from blood, obtained on the day of influenza vaccination. The receptors shown here come from an adult who received the influenza vaccine.

The rearrangement uses TRBV6-1 and TRBJ2-3; TRBD2 matches at 7 bases. Unmatched junction bases numbered 10, after V lost 7 bases and J lost 6 bases. Germline CDR1 reads MNHNS; CDR2 reads SASEGT. This CDR3 spans 14 amino acids. The CDR3 DNA sequence: TGTGCCAGCAATGTCGCACGGGGGGTGGATACGCAGTATTTT. This encodes CASNVARGVDTQYF.

The chain carries TRBV29-1 and TRBJ1-2, with 7 bases that match TRBD1. This CDR3 contains 11 residues. With V trimmed by 5 bases and J by 8 bases, 5 bases remained unmatched. Germline values: CDR1 SQVTM, CDR2 ANQGSEA. The CDR3 nucleotides are TGCAGCGTTTGGACAGGAGGCGGCTACACCTTC. This translates into CSVWTGGGYTF.

This rearrangement joins TRBV28 to TRBJ1-2; 7 bases map to TRBD1. This CDR3 is 14 amino acids long. V lost 6 bases, J lost 4 bases, and 8 bases stayed unmatched. CDR1 and CDR2 (germline): MDHEN, SYDVKM. The CDR3, as DNA: TGTGCCAGCAGACCCACGGGACAGCTCTATGGCTACACCTTC. As protein: CASRPTGQLYGYTF.

The chain is built from TRBV19 and TRBJ2-4; the D gene is possibly TRBD2 (6 bases). V lost 4 bases and J 1 base, leaving 11 bases between the germline ends. The CDR3 is made up of 15 amino acids. CDR1 is LNHDA, CDR2 SQIVND, per germline (reference sequence). The CDR3 sequence: CASSTPGEAKNIQYF. The CDR3 DNA sequence: TGTGCCAGTAGTACTCCGGGGGAGGCCAAAAACATTCAGTACTTC.

In DNA, the CDR3 is TGTGCCAGTATCGTGACGGGGAGGACAAACTATGGCTACACCTTC. The encoded protein is CASIVTGRTNYGYTF. The rearrangement joins TRBV19 to TRBJ1-2; a weak D match, TRBD1 (5 bases). This CDR3 has 15 amino acids. V was trimmed by 7 bases and J by 2 bases, leaving 17 bases between them. CDR1 and CDR2 (germline): LNHDA, SQIVND (reference sequence). Full variable domain (rest looked up from reference TRBV19 and TRBJ1-2): DGGITQSPKYLFRKEGQNVTLSCEQNLNHDAMYWYRQDPGQGLRLIYYSQIVNDFQKGDIAEGYSVSREKKESFPLTVTSAQKNPTAFYLCASIVTGRTNYGYTFGSGTRLTVV.

The CDR3 region is CASSYSGRGNTEAFF. The CDR3 region has the DNA TGTGCCAGCAGTTACTCAGGGCGGGGGAACACTGAAGCTTTCTTT. V gene TRBV6-6 combines with J gene TRBJ1-1, with D unresolved. The germline gives CDR1 MNHNY, CDR2 SVGAGI (reference sequence). V gave up 0 bases and J gave up 1 base, with 9 bases separating them. CDR3 length: 15 residues.

The V and J genes are TRBV2 and TRBJ1-1; TRBD1 might be the D (5 bases). The germline V gene has CDR1 SNHLY and CDR2 FYNNEI. The CDR3 is 14 amino acids. Trimming pared 4 bases from V and 1 base from J, leaving 10 bases between. For the CDR3, the DNA is TGTGCCAGCAGTGTAGGAGGGGCGAACACTGAAGCTTTCTTT. Its translation is CASSVGGANTEAFF.

The CDR3 DNA sequence: TGTGCCAGCAGCTTGGGATTTGGGACAGCTCAAGAGACCCAGTACTTC. Amino acid sequence: CASSLGFGTAQETQYF. The chain couples TRBV5-5 to TRBJ2-5, with TRBD1 identical over 7 bases. The CDR3 runs to 16 residues. Germline-derived CDR1 and CDR2 are SGHKS and YYEKEE (reference sequence). Losses at the gene ends were 0 bases for V and 2 bases for J; bases not matched to a gene: 7.

The chain uses TRBV9 and TRBJ2-2, with 11 bases matching TRBD2. The CDR3 consists of 16 residues. Germline assignment: CDR1 SGDLS and CDR2 YYNGEE. V trimming: 3 bases; J trimming: 7 bases; junction bases outside the gene matches: 8. DNA for the CDR3: TGTGCCAGCAGCGCCGTAGCGGGGGGGCCCATCGGGGAGCTGTTTTTT. This sequence encodes CASSAVAGGPIGELFF.

The chain joins TRBV7-9 to TRBJ2-7, with D perhaps matching TRBD1 (6 bases). CDR1 and CDR2 (germline): SEHNR, FQNEAQ (reference sequence). V shed 3 bases and J shed 3 bases, with 9 bases lying between them. The CDR3 is 13 residues long. CDR3 nucleotides: TGTGCCAGCAGCTTGGGACACCTCTACGAGCAGTACTTC. Protein sequence: CASSLGHLYEQYF. The full variable domain, in which reference TRBV7-9 and TRBJ2-7 provide the parts outside the CDR3, is DTGVSQNPRHKITKRGQNVTFRCDPISEHNRLYWYRQTLGQGPEFLTYFQNEAQLEKSRLLSDRFSAERPKGSFSTLEIQRTEQGDSAMYLCASSLGHLYEQYFGPGTRLTVT.

The sample holds one count of this clone. This chain uses TRBV7-2 with TRBJ2-5; the match to TRBD2 covers 11 bases. Germline values: CDR1 SGHTA, CDR2 FQGNSA. The trim removed 1 base at V and 9 bases at J, leaving 4 bases unmatched. The CDR3 is 14 residues long. CDR3 sequence reads: CASSLGVAGGAQYF. Written as DNA, the CDR3 is TGTGCCAGCAGCTTAGGGGTAGCGGGGGGGGCCCAGTACTTC.

As concerns this clone: Its ends do not fully match the called genes, so a read error is possible. V gene TRBV4-1 combines with J gene TRBJ2-7; the D gene is possibly TRBD1 (6 bases). Germline V CDR1 and CDR2: MGHRA, YSYEKL. This CDR3 has 15 residues. The CDR3 region has the DNA TGCGCCAGCGGCCACCTAGCTATTGGACAGTTCGAGCAGTACTTC. It is translated as CASGHLAIGQFEQYF.

The genes are TRBV27 and TRBJ1-1; 11 bases are shared with TRBD1. The V and J ends lost 5 bases and 4 bases, in that order; junction bases with no gene match: 6. Germline V gene lookup returns CDR1 MNHEY and CDR2 SMNVEV (reference sequence). The CDR3 is made up of 15 amino acids. CDR3 loop: CASSPGTGGGTEAFF. CDR3 nucleotide sequence: TGTGCCAGCAGTCCGGGGACAGGGGGGGGCACTGAAGCTTTCTTT.